Listed here are 4 T cell receptor beta chains from one sample, sequenced in a study of human T cells and chemical hapten exposure. Time point described: patch test 2, 6 weeks after DPC sensitization. Treatment described: therapeutic diphenylcyclopropenone sensitization with weekly scalp DPC. Each CDR3 protein gets one entry after TCRdb re-called the RACE reads with MiXCR. Of some 54,000 distinct CDR3 sequences in the sample, 9.5% to 10% were seen once. The specimen comprised whole blood, sampled in connection with sensitization to the hapten diphenylcyclopropenone (DPC). The receptors come from a woman between 50 and 59 years old with alopecia areata. Some clones in this sample may be carry-over from other donors' samples.

J is TRBJ2-3 and V is TRBV20-1, with 8 bases lining up with TRBD2. CDR1 DFQATT and CDR2 SNEGSKA come from the germline V gene (reference sequence). This CDR3 is 15 amino acids long. Germline trimming cut 5 bases from V and 0 bases from J; bases unmatched to any gene: 7. CDR3 amino acids: CSAQASSGSTDTQYF. The CDR3 region has the DNA TGCAGTGCTCAGGCCTCTAGCGGGAGCACAGATACGCAGTATTTT.

The chain joins TRBV5-1 to TRBJ1-1, with D possibly being TRBD1 (5 bases). The germline CDR1 and CDR2 sequences are SGHRS and YFSETQ. CDR3 length equals 15 residues. V was cut by 1 base and J by 3 bases, with 13 bases left in between. The CDR3 is CASSLRGLLDTEAFF. The CDR3 coding sequence is TGCGCCAGCAGCTTGAGGGGTTTGTTGGACACTGAAGCTTTCTTT.

This clonotype was observed at least ten times. This chain connects TRBV20-1 to TRBJ2-3, with 12 bases fitting TRBD2. V dropped 6 bases and J dropped 3; count of bases not matched to a gene: 7. Germline lookup yields CDR1 DFQATT and CDR2 SNEGSKA (reference sequence). The CDR3 spans 15 residues. CDR3 DNA: TGCAGTGCAGGGCTAGCGGGGGGGCTAACAGATACGCAGTATTTT. Its translation: CSAGLAGGLTDTQYF.

V and J are TRBV11-2 and TRBJ2-1, with TRBD1 as a possible D gene (6 bases). The CDR3 is 15 residues long. In germline, CDR1 is SGHAT, CDR2 FQNNGV. V lost 3 bases, J lost 9 bases, and 18 bases lay in between. The CDR3 DNA reads TGTGCCAGCAGCTTCCGGGACACTTTCACGCGTGAGCAGTTCTTC. Protein: CASSFRDTFTREQFF.